This T cell receptor (beta chain) comes out of a study of T cells after yellow fever vaccination. This clonotype was counted many times. Its antigen remains unknown. Per germline, CDR1 MNHEY and CDR2 SVGEGT. The CDR3 is 15 residues long. Trimming cost V 8 bases and J 0 bases, with 13 bases left between them. TCRdb reanalysed the 5' RACE reads using MiXCR and keeps one entry per CDR3 protein. The profile shows roughly 120,000 distinct CDR3 sequences, around 7.4% of them singletons. General study results and limits: The secondary response was weaker, and its peak arrived faster, on day 5 versus 15.

The chain has TRBV6-2 or TRBV6-3 and TRBJ2-2; possible D gene TRBD2, 6 bases. The origin of this receptor is a young man who received the YFV17D yellow fever vaccine. This sample comprised CD4+ T cells sorted from PBMCs, obtained around 10 days after the first yellow fever vaccination. This CDR3 reads CASRRRESNTGELFF. CDR3 bases: TGTGCCAGCCGCCGACGGGAGTCGAACACCGGGGAGCTGTTTTTT.